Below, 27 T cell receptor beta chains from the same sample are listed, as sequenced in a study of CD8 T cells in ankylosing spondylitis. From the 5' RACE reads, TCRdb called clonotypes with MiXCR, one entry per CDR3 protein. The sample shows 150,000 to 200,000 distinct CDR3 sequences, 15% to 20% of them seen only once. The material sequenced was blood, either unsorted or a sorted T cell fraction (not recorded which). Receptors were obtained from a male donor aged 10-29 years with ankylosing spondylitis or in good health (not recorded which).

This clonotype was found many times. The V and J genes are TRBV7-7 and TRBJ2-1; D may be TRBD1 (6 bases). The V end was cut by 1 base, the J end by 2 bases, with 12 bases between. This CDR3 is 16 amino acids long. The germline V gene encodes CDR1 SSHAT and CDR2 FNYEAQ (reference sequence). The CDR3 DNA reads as TGTGCCAGCAGCTTAGGGGCCAGGGGAACCTACAATGAGCAGTTCTTC. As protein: CASSLGARGTYNEQFF.

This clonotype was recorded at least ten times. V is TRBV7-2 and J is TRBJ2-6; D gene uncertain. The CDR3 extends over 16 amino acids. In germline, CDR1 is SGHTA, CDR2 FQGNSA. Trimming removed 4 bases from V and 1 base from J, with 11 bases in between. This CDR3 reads CASSSQAISGANVLTF. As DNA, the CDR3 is TGTGCCAGCAGCTCCCAGGCCATTTCTGGGGCCAACGTCCTGACTTTC.

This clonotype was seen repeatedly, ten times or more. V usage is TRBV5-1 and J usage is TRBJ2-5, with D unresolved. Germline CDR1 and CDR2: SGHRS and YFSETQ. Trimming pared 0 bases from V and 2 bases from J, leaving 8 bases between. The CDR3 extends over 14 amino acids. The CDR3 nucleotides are TGCGCCAGCAGCTTGGTAGTGGGACAAGAGACCCAGTACTTC. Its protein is CASSLVVGQETQYF.

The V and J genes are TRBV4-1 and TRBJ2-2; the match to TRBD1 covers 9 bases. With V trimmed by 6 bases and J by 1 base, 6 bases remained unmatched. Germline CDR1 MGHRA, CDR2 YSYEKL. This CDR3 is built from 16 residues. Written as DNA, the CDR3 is TGCGCCAGCAGGGGGACAGGGAGAAGGAACACCGGGGAGCTGTTTTTT. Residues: CASRGTGRRNTGELFF.

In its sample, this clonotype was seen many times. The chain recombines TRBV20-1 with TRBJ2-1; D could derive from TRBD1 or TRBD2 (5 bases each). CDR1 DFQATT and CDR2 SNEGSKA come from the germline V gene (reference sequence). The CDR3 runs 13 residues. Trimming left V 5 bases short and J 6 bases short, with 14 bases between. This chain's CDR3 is CSAPARDGNEQFF. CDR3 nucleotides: TGCAGTGCTCCGGCCCGGGACGGCAATGAGCAGTTCTTC.

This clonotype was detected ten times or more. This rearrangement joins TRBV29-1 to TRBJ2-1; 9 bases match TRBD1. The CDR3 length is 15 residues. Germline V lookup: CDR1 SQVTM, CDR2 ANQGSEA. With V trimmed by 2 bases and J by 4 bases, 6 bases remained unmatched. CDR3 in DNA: TGCAGCGTTGAAAGGCTGGGACAGGGATACAATGAGCAGTTCTTC. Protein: CSVERLGQGYNEQFF.

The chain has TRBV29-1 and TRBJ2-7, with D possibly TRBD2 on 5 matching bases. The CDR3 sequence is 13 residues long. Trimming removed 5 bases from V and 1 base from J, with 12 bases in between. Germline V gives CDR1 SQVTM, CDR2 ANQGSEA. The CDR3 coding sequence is TGCAGCGTTCAACTAGTCGGATCCTACGAGCAGTACGTC. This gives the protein CSVQLVGSYEQYV.

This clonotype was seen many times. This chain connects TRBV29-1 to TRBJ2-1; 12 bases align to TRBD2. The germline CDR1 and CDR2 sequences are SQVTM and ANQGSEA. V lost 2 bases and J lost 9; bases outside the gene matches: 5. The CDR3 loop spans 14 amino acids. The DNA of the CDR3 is TGCAGCGTTGAACCTAGCGGGAGGGTTTTTGAGCAGTTCTTC. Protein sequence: CSVEPSGRVFEQFF.

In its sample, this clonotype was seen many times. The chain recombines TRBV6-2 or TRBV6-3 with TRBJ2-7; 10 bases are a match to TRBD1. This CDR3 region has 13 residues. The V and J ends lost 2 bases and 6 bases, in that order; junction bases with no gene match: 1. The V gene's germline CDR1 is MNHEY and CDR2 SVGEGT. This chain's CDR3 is CASSYRDRGEQYF. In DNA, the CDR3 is TGTGCCAGCAGTTACCGGGACAGGGGCGAGCAGTACTTC.

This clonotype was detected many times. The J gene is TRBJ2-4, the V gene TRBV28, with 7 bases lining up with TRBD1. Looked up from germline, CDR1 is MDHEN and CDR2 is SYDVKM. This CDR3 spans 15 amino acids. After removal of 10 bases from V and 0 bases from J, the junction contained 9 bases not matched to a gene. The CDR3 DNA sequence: TGTGCCACCACGGGACAGTATCTAGCCAAAAACATTCAGTACTTC. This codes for CATTGQYLAKNIQYF. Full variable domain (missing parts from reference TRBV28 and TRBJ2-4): DVKVTQSSRYLVKRTGEKVFLECVQDMDHENMFWYRQDPGLGLRLIYFSYDVKMKEKGDIPEGYSVSREKKERFSLILESASTNQTSMYLCATTGQYLAKNIQYFGAGTRLSVL.

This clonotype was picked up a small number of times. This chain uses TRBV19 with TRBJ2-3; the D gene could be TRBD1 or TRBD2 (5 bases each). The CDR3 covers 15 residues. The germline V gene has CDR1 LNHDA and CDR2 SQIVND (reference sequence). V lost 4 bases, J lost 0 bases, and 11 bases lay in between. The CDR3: CASSRDGFSTDTQYF. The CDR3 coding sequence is TGTGCCAGTAGTAGGGACGGTTTCAGCACAGATACGCAGTATTTT.

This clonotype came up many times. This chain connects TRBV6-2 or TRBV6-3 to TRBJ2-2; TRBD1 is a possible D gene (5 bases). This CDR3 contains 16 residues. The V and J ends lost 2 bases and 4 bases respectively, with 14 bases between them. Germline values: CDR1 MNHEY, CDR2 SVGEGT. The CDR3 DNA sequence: TGTGCCAGCAGTTACCCTGGGGCAGGGCTCACCGGGGAGCTGTTTTTT. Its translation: CASSYPGAGLTGELFF.

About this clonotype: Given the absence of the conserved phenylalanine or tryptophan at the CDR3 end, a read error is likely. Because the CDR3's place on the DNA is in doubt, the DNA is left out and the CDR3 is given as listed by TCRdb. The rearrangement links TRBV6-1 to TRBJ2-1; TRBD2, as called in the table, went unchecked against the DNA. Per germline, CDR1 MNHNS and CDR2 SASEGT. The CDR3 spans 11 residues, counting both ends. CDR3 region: CASSESPSGIL.

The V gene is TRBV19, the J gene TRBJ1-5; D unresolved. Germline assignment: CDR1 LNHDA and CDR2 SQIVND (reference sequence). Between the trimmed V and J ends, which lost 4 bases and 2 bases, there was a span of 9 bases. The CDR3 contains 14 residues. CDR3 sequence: CASSSQVGNQPQHF. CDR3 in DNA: TGTGCCAGTAGTAGCCAGGTCGGCAATCAGCCCCAGCATTTT.

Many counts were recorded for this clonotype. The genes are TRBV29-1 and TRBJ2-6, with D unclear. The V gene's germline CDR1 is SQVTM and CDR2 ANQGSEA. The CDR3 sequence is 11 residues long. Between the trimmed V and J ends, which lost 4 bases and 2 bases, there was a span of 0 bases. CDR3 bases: TGCAGCGTTGCTGGGGCCAACGTCCTGACTTTC. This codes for CSVAGANVLTF.

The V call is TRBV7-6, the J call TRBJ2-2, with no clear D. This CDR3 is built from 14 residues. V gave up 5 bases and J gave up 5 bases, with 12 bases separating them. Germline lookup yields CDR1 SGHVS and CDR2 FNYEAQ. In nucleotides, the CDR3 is TGTGCCAGCAGCCCCGATCGGCCTACCGGGGAGCTGTTTTTT. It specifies CASSPDRPTGELFF.

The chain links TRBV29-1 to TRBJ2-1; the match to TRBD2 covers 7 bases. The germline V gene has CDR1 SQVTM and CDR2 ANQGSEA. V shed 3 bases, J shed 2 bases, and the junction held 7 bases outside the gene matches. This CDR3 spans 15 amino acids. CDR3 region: CSVEVGGSAYNEQFF. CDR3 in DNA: TGCAGCGTTGAGGTTGGCGGGAGCGCCTACAATGAGCAGTTCTTC.

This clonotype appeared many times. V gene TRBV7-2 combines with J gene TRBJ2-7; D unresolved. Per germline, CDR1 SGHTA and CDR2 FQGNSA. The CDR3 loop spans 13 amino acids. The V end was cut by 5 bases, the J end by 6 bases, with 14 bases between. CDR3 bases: TGTGCCAGCAGCCTAACCCCCTCGGGCGAGCAGTACTTC. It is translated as CASSLTPSGEQYF.

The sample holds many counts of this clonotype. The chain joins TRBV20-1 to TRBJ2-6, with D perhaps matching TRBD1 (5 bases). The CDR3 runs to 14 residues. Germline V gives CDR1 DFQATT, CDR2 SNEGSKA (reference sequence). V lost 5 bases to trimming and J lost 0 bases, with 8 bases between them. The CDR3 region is CSASDSSGANVLTF. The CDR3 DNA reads TGCAGTGCTTCCGACAGCTCTGGGGCCAACGTCCTGACTTTC.

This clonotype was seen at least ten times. CDR3 loop: CASIEGGRTEAFF. The CDR3 nucleotides are TGTGCCAGCATCGAGGGGGGGCGCACTGAAGCTTTCTTT. The rearrangement uses TRBV6-6 and TRBJ1-1, with D tentatively TRBD1 (6 bases). With 7 bases removed from V and 4 bases from J, the gap between germline ends came to 13 bases. The CDR3 extends over 13 amino acids. CDR1 is MNHNY, CDR2 SVGAGI, per germline (reference sequence).

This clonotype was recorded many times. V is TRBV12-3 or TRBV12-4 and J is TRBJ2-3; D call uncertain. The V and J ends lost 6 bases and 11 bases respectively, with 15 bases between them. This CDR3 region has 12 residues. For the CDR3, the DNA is TGTGCCAGCAGCGCCCAACCCGGTATGCAGTATTTT. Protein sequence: CASSAQPGMQYF.

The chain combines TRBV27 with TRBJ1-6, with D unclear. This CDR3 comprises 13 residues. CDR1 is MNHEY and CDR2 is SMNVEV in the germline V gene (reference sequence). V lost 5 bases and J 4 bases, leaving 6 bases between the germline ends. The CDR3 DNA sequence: TGTGCCAGCAGTCGACGGTATAATTCACCCCTCCACTTT. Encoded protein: CASSRRYNSPLHF.

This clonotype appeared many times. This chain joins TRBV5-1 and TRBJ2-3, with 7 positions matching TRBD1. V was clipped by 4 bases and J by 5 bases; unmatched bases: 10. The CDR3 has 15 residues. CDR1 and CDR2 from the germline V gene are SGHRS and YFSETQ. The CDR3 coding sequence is TGCGCCAGCAGCGAAACCGGGACAGTACAAGATACGCAGTATTTT. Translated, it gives CASSETGTVQDTQYF.

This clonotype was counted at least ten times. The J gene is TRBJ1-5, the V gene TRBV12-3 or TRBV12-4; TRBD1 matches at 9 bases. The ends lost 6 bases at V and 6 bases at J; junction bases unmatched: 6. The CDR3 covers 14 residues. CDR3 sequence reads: CASRRGQGGQPQHF. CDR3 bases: TGTGCCAGCAGGAGGGGACAGGGAGGTCAGCCCCAGCATTTT.

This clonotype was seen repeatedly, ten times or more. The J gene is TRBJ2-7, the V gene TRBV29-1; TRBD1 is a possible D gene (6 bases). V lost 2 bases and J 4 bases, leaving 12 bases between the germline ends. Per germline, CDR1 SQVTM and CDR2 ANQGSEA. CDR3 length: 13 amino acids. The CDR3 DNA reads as TGCAGCGTTGAAAGGGGGTCTACGTACGAGCAGTACTTC. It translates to CSVERGSTYEQYF.

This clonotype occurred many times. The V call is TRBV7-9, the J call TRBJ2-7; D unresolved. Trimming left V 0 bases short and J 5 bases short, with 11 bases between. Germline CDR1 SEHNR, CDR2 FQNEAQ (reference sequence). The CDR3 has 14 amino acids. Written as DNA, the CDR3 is TGTGCCAGCAGCTTAGCGTCGTTCGACCACGAGCAGTACTTC. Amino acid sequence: CASSLASFDHEQYF.

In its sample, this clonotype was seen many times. The CDR3, as DNA: TGTGCCAGCAGCGAGCGGATTACACAACATACGCAGTATTTT. Translated, it gives CASSERITQHTQYF. V usage is TRBV7-9 and J usage is TRBJ2-3; tentatively, D is TRBD2 (5 bases). Germline-derived CDR1 and CDR2 are SEHNR and FQNEAQ (reference sequence). V lost 5 bases and J 7 bases, leaving 16 bases between the germline ends. The CDR3 runs to 14 residues. Using reference TRBV7-9 and TRBJ2-3 for the parts outside the CDR3, the full variable domain is DTGVSQNPRHKITKRGQNVTFRCDPISEHNRLYWYRQTLGQGPEFLTYFQNEAQLEKSRLLSDRFSAERPKGSFSTLEIQRTEQGDSAMYLCASSERITQHTQYFGPGTRLTVL.